Listed below are T cell receptor beta chains from one sample, sequenced in a study of CD8+CD57+ T cells in acquired aplastic anemia. TCRdb re-analysed the reads in MiXCR, keeping a single row per CDR3 protein. The sample has about 240,000 distinct CDR3 sequences, around half seen once. Material: sorted CD4+, CD8+, or CD8+CD57+ T cells (not recorded which) from PBMCs. These receptors originate from a human donor with aplastic anemia. Each CDR3 is given with its conserved first and last residue. D genes are given only for firm matches. Not every row has a clone size; where given, it reads once, few, many or a size class.

D: NA
J: TRBJ1-4
V: TRBV6-1
size: few
CDR3: CASSAGGYSNEKLFF
DNA: TGTGCCAGCAGTGCCGGGGGATACTCAAATGAAAAACTGTTTTTT

D: NA
J: TRBJ2-7
V: TRBV6-2/TRBV6-3
size: many
CDR3: CASSYPTDTGSYEQYF
DNA: TGTGCCAGCAGTTACCCCACTGACACAGGGTCCTACGAGCAGTACTTC

D: NA
J: TRBJ1-2
V: TRBV12-3/TRBV12-4
size: NA
CDR3: CASSSRSTGRSGYAF
DNA: TGTGCCAGCAGTTCCCGATCGACAGGTAGGAGTGGCTACGCCTTC

D: TRBD2
J: TRBJ2-2
V: TRBV9
size: many
CDR3: CASSVVQRGATGELFF
DNA: TGTGCCAGCAGCGTAGTCCAGCGGGGGGCTACCGGGGAGCTGTTTTTT

D: TRBD1
J: TRBJ2-7
V: TRBV4-1
size: many
CDR3: CASSQGQGVTYEQYF
DNA: TGCGCCAGCAGCCAAGGACAGGGGGTGACCTACGAGCAGTACTTC

D: TRBD1
J: TRBJ1-1
V: TRBV5-6
size: NA
CDR3: CASSLHKDRASEAFF
DNA: TGTGCCAGCAGCCTACACAAAGACAGGGCTTCTGAAGCTTTCTTT

D: NA
J: TRBJ2-7
V: TRBV4-3
size: few
CDR3: CASGQGSLISTYEQYF
DNA: TGCGCCAGCGGCCAAGGTTCCTTGATCTCAACCTACGAGCAGTACTTC

D: TRBD1
J: TRBJ2-7
V: TRBV3-1
size: NA
CDR3: CASSTRTGPIYEQYF
DNA: TGTGCCAGCAGCACCCGGACAGGACCCATCTACGAGCAGTACTTC

D: TRBD2
J: TRBJ2-7
V: TRBV13
size: many
CDR3: CASSILGGGDEQYF
DNA: TGTGCCAGCAGCATCCTCGGGGGGGGTGATGAGCAGTACTTC

D: NA
J: TRBJ2-5
V: TRBV20-1
size: NA
CDR3: CSARVIQETQYF
DNA: TGCAGTGCTAGAGTCATCCAAGAGACCCAGTACTTC

D: TRBD2
J: TRBJ2-3
V: TRBV7-8
size: NA
CDR3: CVSSHGLAVTDTQYF
DNA: TGTGTCAGCAGCCATGGACTAGCGGTCACAGATACGCAGTATTTT